The clone carrying this T cell receptor (beta chain) was seen repeatedly, ten times or more. CDR1 is SGHVS and CDR2 is FNYEAQ in the germline V gene. Between the trimmed V and J ends, which lost 0 bases and 6 bases, there was a span of 15 bases. This CDR3 region has 16 residues. This entry is derived from a study of response to subunit inactivated influenza vaccine. From the RT-PCR reads, TCRdb called clonotypes with MiXCR, one entry per CDR3 protein. This sample has roughly 500,000 distinct CDR3 sequences, with over 25% found just once. The chain has TRBV7-6 and TRBJ2-1; D is undetermined. The origin of this receptor is a middle-aged man who received an inactivated influenza vaccine. Source: CD4+ T cells sorted from PBMCs, taken 5 days after vaccination. The CDR3 sequence is CASSLALFTTFNEQFF. CDR3 in DNA: TGTGCCAGCAGCTTAGCGCTCTTTACCACTTTCAATGAGCAGTTCTTC.